This T cell receptor beta chain appears in the sequencing data of a study of metastatic and nonmetastatic thyroid tumors. Patients underwent thyroid surgery, and none had received any treatment before it. This clone was seen a few times. Its antigen remains unidentified. V was pared by 4 bases and J by 1 base, with 11 bases between. Germline V gene lookup returns CDR1 MDHEN and CDR2 SYDVKM. CDR3 size: 14 residues. MiXCR re-clonotyped the PCR reads for TCRdb. The sample consists of around 34,000 clones, about a fifth of them appearing once. Study findings and constraints: Versus benign nodules, malignant thyroid tumors reportedly had significantly higher TCR beta diversity, in blood and tumor.

Specimen: tumor tissue. The receptor was isolated from a male donor with papillary thyroid cancer or a benign thyroid nodule (not recorded which). Some clones in this sample may be carry-over from other donors' samples. The V and J genes are TRBV28 and TRBJ2-7; maybe TRBD2 (5 bases). CDR3 nucleotide sequence: TGTGCCAGCAGTTCTTGGACTCCTTCCTACGAGCAGTACTTC. Its protein is CASSSWTPSYEQYF. Combining the CDR3 with reference TRBV28 and TRBJ2-7 gives the whole variable domain DVKVTQSSRYLVKRTGEKVFLECVQDMDHENMFWYRQDPGLGLRLIYFSYDVKMKEKGDIPEGYSVSREKKERFSLILESASTNQTSMYLCASSSWTPSYEQYFGPGTRLTVT.